The clone carrying this T cell receptor (beta chain) came up a few times. Its matching antigen is unknown. The germline V and J ends were trimmed by 2 bases and 4 bases, with 10 bases remaining between them. Germline CDR1 is GTSNPN and CDR2 is SVGIG (reference sequence). This CDR3 region has 13 residues. TCRdb called the PCR reads again in MiXCR, with one record for every CDR3 protein. The sample has about half a million distinct CDR3 sequences; about 20% are singletons. The sample originates from a study of molecular identifiers for immune sequencing clone quantification. Points from the study as a whole: Identical TCR molecules sharing a barcode could underestimate highly expanded clone sizes.

The genes are TRBV30 and TRBJ2-3, with D uncertain. The sequencing sample was made of naive CD8+ T cells from blood, with Jurkat cell RNA spiked in. As for subset: FACS-sorted CD8+CD4-CCR7+CD45RA+ naive T cells. The TCR sequence derives from a human donor in good health. Some libraries in this study had Jurkat cell RNA spiked in. The CDR3 DNA follows: TGTGCCTGGAGTCTTCAGGCGGCAGATACGCAGTATTTT. It yields the protein CAWSLQAADTQYF.